This is a list of T cell receptor beta chains from one sample in a study of CD8 T cells in Susac syndrome. MiXCR, run by TCRdb on the immunoSEQ multiplex PCR reads, gives a single entry per CDR3 protein. This sample has about 290,000 distinct CDR3 sequences; around 91% occur once, and the top ten carry around 0.2%. Sequencing was carried out using CD8+ T cells from PBMCs. Source of these receptors: a human donor with multiple sclerosis. Both conserved end residues are part of each CDR3. The order of the fields is J gene, D gene, V gene, clone size, CDR3 DNA, CDR3 protein. D genes are given only for firm matches. Clone size, where shown, is once, few, many, or a class for clones that have expanded.

j_gene: TRBJ2-2
d_gene: TRBD1
v_gene: TRBV30
abundance: .
CDR3nt: TGTGCCTGGAGTGTAATATTGGGACAGGGCACCGGGGAGCTGTTTTTT
CDR3aa: CAWSVILGQGTGELFF

j_gene: TRBJ2-7
d_gene: .
v_gene: TRBV6-6
abundance: .
CDR3nt: TGTGCCAGCAGTTACTCGACAGACGAGCAGTACTTC
CDR3aa: CASSYSTDEQYF

j_gene: TRBJ2-7
d_gene: .
v_gene: TRBV29-1
abundance: once
CDR3nt: TGCAGCAACGCCCCCGCTACGGCCCACGAGCAGTACTTC
CDR3aa: CSNAPATAHEQYF

j_gene: TRBJ2-1
d_gene: TRBD1
v_gene: TRBV30
abundance: .
CDR3nt: TGTGCCTGGAGCGTGTTGACAGGGGGCTCCTACAATGAGCAGTTCTTC
CDR3aa: CAWSVLTGGSYNEQFF

j_gene: TRBJ1-1
d_gene: .
v_gene: TRBV21-1
abundance: .
CDR3nt: TGTGCCAGCAGCAAAAGGGGGCGGAACAGTCTCACTGAAGCTTTCTTT
CDR3aa: CASSKRGRNSLTEAFF

j_gene: TRBJ1-2
d_gene: TRBD1
v_gene: TRBV29-1
abundance: once
CDR3nt: TGCAGCACGGGACAGTCCTATGGCTACACCTTC
CDR3aa: CSTGQSYGYTF

j_gene: TRBJ2-1
d_gene: .
v_gene: TRBV6-6
abundance: once
CDR3nt: TGTGCCAGCACCCCGAGACTAGACGATGATGAGCAGTTCTTC
CDR3aa: CASTPRLDDDEQFF

j_gene: TRBJ2-1
d_gene: .
v_gene: TRBV5-6
abundance: .
CDR3nt: TGTGCCAGCAGCTTGGGTGACAGAGCCTACAATGAGCAGTTCTTC
CDR3aa: CASSLGDRAYNEQFF

j_gene: TRBJ2-7
d_gene: .
v_gene: TRBV20-1
abundance: .
CDR3nt: TGCAGTGCTACCACAGGTGACCTGTACTTC
CDR3aa: CSATTGDLYF

j_gene: TRBJ2-7
d_gene: .
v_gene: TRBV6-1
abundance: .
CDR3nt: TGTGCCAGCAGTGGGTCGACTCTATTCCCCCAGTTCTACGAGCAGTACTTC
CDR3aa: CASSGSTLFPQFYEQYF

j_gene: TRBJ2-7
d_gene: .
v_gene: TRBV27
abundance: .
CDR3nt: TGTGCCAGCAGTTATGGGGGGGCCTCCTACGAGCAGTACTTC
CDR3aa: CASSYGGASYEQYF

j_gene: TRBJ2-2
d_gene: TRBD2
v_gene: TRBV29-1
abundance: .
CDR3nt: TGCAGCGTTGAGGGACTAGCGGGGAGCACCGGGGAGCTGTTTTTT
CDR3aa: CSVEGLAGSTGELFF

j_gene: TRBJ2-7
d_gene: TRBD2
v_gene: TRBV7-8
abundance: .
CDR3nt: TGTGCCAGCAGCCCCGGGACTAGCGTTACCTACGAGCAGTACTTC
CDR3aa: CASSPGTSVTYEQYF

j_gene: TRBJ2-5
d_gene: .
v_gene: TRBV3-1
abundance: .
CDR3nt: TGTGCCAGCAGCCAAGATCGAAGGGACCTTCAAGAGACCCAGTACTTC
CDR3aa: CASSQDRRDLQETQYF

j_gene: TRBJ2-7
d_gene: .
v_gene: TRBV12-3/TRBV12-4
abundance: .
CDR3nt: TGTGCCAGCAGAGCAAACACCCTTCACTCCTACGAGCAGTACTTC
CDR3aa: CASRANTLHSYEQYF

j_gene: TRBJ1-3
d_gene: .
v_gene: TRBV28
abundance: once
CDR3nt: TGTGCCAGCAGTTTTCGCTCCACGTTACCAATCTCTGGAAACACCATATATTTT
CDR3aa: CASSFRSTLPISGNTIYF

j_gene: TRBJ2-5
d_gene: .
v_gene: TRBV3-1
abundance: .
CDR3nt: TGTGCCAGCAGCCAAGCGACAGAAGAGACCCAGTACTTC
CDR3aa: CASSQATEETQYF

j_gene: TRBJ2-2
d_gene: .
v_gene: TRBV7-3
abundance: once
CDR3nt: TGTGCCAGCAGCTTAATAAGACGAGGGCCTGAGGGGATCAGCGGGGAGCTGTTTTTT
CDR3aa: CASSLIRRGPEGISGELFF

j_gene: TRBJ2-1
d_gene: .
v_gene: TRBV5-4
abundance: .
CDR3nt: TGTGCCAGCAGCCGAGACAATGAGCAGTTCTTC
CDR3aa: CASSRDNEQFF

j_gene: TRBJ2-7
d_gene: .
v_gene: TRBV29-1
abundance: .
CDR3nt: TGCAGCGTAACAAGCTCCTACGAGCAGTACTTC
CDR3aa: CSVTSSYEQYF

j_gene: TRBJ2-1
d_gene: TRBD1
v_gene: TRBV27
abundance: .
CDR3nt: TGTGCCAGCAGTTCGGGGACAGGGCCCCAGTTCTTC
CDR3aa: CASSSGTGPQFF

j_gene: TRBJ2-1
d_gene: .
v_gene: TRBV28
abundance: .
CDR3nt: TGTGCCAGCAGCTTTCTACCAGGGCCTGGGAATGATGAGCAGTTCTTC
CDR3aa: CASSFLPGPGNDEQFF

j_gene: TRBJ2-1
d_gene: TRBD1
v_gene: TRBV19
abundance: .
CDR3nt: TGTGCCAGTAGTATATCAGACAGGGTCCCTTACAATGAGCAGTTCTTC
CDR3aa: CASSISDRVPYNEQFF

j_gene: TRBJ2-3
d_gene: TRBD2
v_gene: TRBV4-3
abundance: .
CDR3nt: TGCGCCAGCAGCCAGGGACTAGCGGGGGTCACAGATACGCAGTATTTT
CDR3aa: CASSQGLAGVTDTQYF

j_gene: TRBJ1-3
d_gene: TRBD1
v_gene: TRBV12-3/TRBV12-4
abundance: once
CDR3nt: TGTGCCAGCAGGACGACAGGGGACGGCTCTGGAAACACCATATATTTT
CDR3aa: CASRTTGDGSGNTIYF

j_gene: TRBJ2-5
d_gene: .
v_gene: TRBV28
abundance: .
CDR3nt: TGTGCCAGCAGTTTGGGGGCTCCCCGGGAGGAGACCCAGTACTTC
CDR3aa: CASSLGAPREETQYF

j_gene: TRBJ2-7
d_gene: .
v_gene: TRBV18
abundance: .
CDR3nt: TGTGCCAGCTCACCACAGGGTGAGAGCTCCTACGAGCAGTACTTC
CDR3aa: CASSPQGESSYEQYF

j_gene: TRBJ2-6
d_gene: .
v_gene: TRBV7-9
abundance: .
CDR3nt: TGTGCCAGCAGCGGAGCCGACAGCTCTGGGGCCAACGTCCTGACTTTC
CDR3aa: CASSGADSSGANVLTF

j_gene: TRBJ1-2
d_gene: .
v_gene: TRBV27
abundance: .
CDR3nt: TGTGCCAGCAGTGTTACACAAATCCAAGGGGGGTATGGCTACACCTTC
CDR3aa: CASSVTQIQGGYGYTF

j_gene: TRBJ2-7
d_gene: .
v_gene: TRBV29-1
abundance: .
CDR3nt: TGCAGCGTTGAAGGTGGAGGTCCCGGAGACTCCTACGAGCAGTACTTC
CDR3aa: CSVEGGGPGDSYEQYF

j_gene: TRBJ2-1
d_gene: TRBD2
v_gene: TRBV7-9
abundance: .
CDR3nt: TGTGCCAGCAGCCCCAGGACAGCGGGAGTTTACAATGAGCAGTTCTTC
CDR3aa: CASSPRTAGVYNEQFF

j_gene: TRBJ1-1
d_gene: TRBD1
v_gene: TRBV13
abundance: .
CDR3nt: TGTGCCAGCAGCCCCACAGGGGAAAAGTCGGACACTGAAGCTTTCTTT
CDR3aa: CASSPTGEKSDTEAFF

j_gene: TRBJ2-2
d_gene: .
v_gene: TRBV7-6
abundance: .
CDR3nt: TGTGCCAGCAGCCCAGAGGACCACCTCGGCGGGGAGCTGTTTTTT
CDR3aa: CASSPEDHLGGELFF

j_gene: TRBJ2-1
d_gene: TRBD2
v_gene: TRBV7-3
abundance: once
CDR3nt: TGTGCCAGCAGCTTAAGCGGGAGTTCCCACAATGAGCAGTTCTTC
CDR3aa: CASSLSGSSHNEQFF

j_gene: TRBJ2-5
d_gene: .
v_gene: TRBV28
abundance: .
CDR3nt: TGTGCCAGCAGTGGAGGGGGAGGTCTTGAGACCCAGTACTTC
CDR3aa: CASSGGGGLETQYF

j_gene: TRBJ2-7
d_gene: TRBD2
v_gene: TRBV28
abundance: .
CDR3nt: TGTGCCAGCAGCTTCGTTTCGGGGACTACCCACGAGCAGTACTTC
CDR3aa: CASSFVSGTTHEQYF

j_gene: TRBJ2-1
d_gene: TRBD2
v_gene: TRBV25-1
abundance: once
CDR3nt: TGTGCCAGCAGTGAGGCTAGCGGGAGTACGGCGTCCTACAATGAGCAGTTCTTC
CDR3aa: CASSEASGSTASYNEQFF

j_gene: TRBJ2-2
d_gene: TRBD1
v_gene: TRBV29-1
abundance: .
CDR3nt: TGCAGCGTCGCAACCGGGACAGGGTCCGGGGAGCTGTTTTTT
CDR3aa: CSVATGTGSGELFF

j_gene: TRBJ2-7
d_gene: .
v_gene: TRBV30
abundance: .
CDR3nt: TGTGCCTGGAGTGTATGGCAGGGAGGCGAGCAGTACTTC
CDR3aa: CAWSVWQGGEQYF